Listed here are 10 T cell receptor beta chains from one sample, sequenced in a study of blood T cell repertoires in COVID-19. The table came from immunoSEQ multiplex PCR; TCRdb's copy has only in-frame clones and leaves some out. There are about 340,000 clones in the sample; more than 70% occur only once, and 2.5% to 3% lies in the top ten. The sample taken for sequencing was peripheral blood. The receptors come from a man aged 30 to 45 with active or convalescent COVID-19.

The chain has TRBV6-2 or TRBV6-3 and TRBJ1-2; D remains unclear. The length of the CDR3 is 11 residues. CDR1 and CDR2 from the germline V gene are MNHEY and SVGEGT. V gave up 6 bases and J gave up 4 bases, with 6 bases separating them. CDR3 residues: CASSKSYGYTF. The DNA of the CDR3 is TGTGCCAGCAGCAAGAGCTATGGCTACACCTTC.

The V gene is TRBV30, the J gene TRBJ2-2, with a possible D match to TRBD2 (5 bases). Per the germline V gene, CDR1 is GTSNPN and CDR2 is SVGIG (reference sequence). The CDR3 sequence is 16 residues long. Trimming shortened V by 0 bases and J by 0 bases, and 11 bases separated the two germline ends. The chain's CDR3 is CAWSVEGPANTGELFF. The CDR3 DNA reads TGTGCCTGGAGTGTAGAGGGTCCCGCGAACACCGGGGAGCTGTTTTTT.

The CDR3 DNA reads TGTGCCAGCAGGGCGAGTTGGACTAGCTCGTACAATGAGCAGTTCTTC. The encoded protein is CASRASWTSSYNEQFF. The rearrangement joins TRBV3-1 (or the pseudogene TRBV3-2) to TRBJ2-1; 8 bases match TRBD2. This CDR3 comprises 16 residues. Germline CDR1 LGHDT, CDR2 YNNKEL (reference sequence). After removal of 6 bases from V and 4 bases from J, the junction contained 11 bases not matched to a gene.

The chain combines TRBV7-8 with TRBJ1-1; possibly TRBD1 for D (5 bases). CDR3 length: 12 amino acids. Germline V gene sequence: CDR1 SGHVS, CDR2 FQNEAQ. V was cut by 5 bases and J by 7 bases, with 11 bases left in between. CDR3 loop: CASSLGGFEAFF. CDR3 DNA: TGTGCCAGCAGCCTGGGGGGGTTTGAAGCTTTCTTT. Based on the CDR3 plus reference TRBV7-8 and TRBJ1-1, the full variable domain is GAGVSQSPRYKVAKRGQDVALRCDPISGHVSLFWYQQALGQGPEFLTYFQNEAQLDKSGLPSDRFFAERPEGSVSTLKIQRTQQEDSAVYLCASSLGGFEAFFGQGTRLTVV.

This rearrangement joins TRBV28 to TRBJ2-7; 7 positions agree with TRBD2. The trim removed 3 bases at V and 3 bases at J, leaving 11 bases unmatched. This CDR3 comprises 16 residues. Germline values: CDR1 MDHEN, CDR2 SYDVKM. For the CDR3, the DNA is TGTGCCAGCAGTTTGAACCGGGACTATCGAAACTACGAGCAGTACTTC. Translating it yields CASSLNRDYRNYEQYF.

V usage is TRBV29-1 and J usage is TRBJ2-7; 9 nucleotides agree with TRBD1. V was pared by 6 bases and J by 2 bases, with 5 bases of the junction left unmatched. Germline V CDR1 and CDR2: SQVTM, ANQGSEA. The CDR3 totals 13 residues. The CDR3 DNA is TGCAGCGTATGGACAGGGGCCGCCTACGAGCAGTACTTC. Amino acid sequence: CSVWTGAAYEQYF.

This clone was detected only once. The V gene is TRBV5-4, the J gene TRBJ2-5, with 8 bases matching TRBD2. Germline CDR1 and CDR2: SGHNT and YYREEE (reference sequence). V lost 3 bases and J lost 5; bases outside the gene matches: 12. There are 16 residues in the CDR3. In nucleotides, the CDR3 is TGTGCCAGCAGCTGGCTGGCCGGGAGGGCCCTCGAGACCCAGTACTTC. Protein product: CASSWLAGRALETQYF.

The V call is TRBV29-1, the J call TRBJ1-5, with a possible D match to TRBD1 (6 bases). CDR1 is SQVTM and CDR2 is ANQGSEA in the germline V gene. Deletions cut 6 bases from V and 3 bases from J, with 9 bases between. This CDR3 contains 12 residues. The CDR3 region is CSVGQFNQPQHF. CDR3 coding DNA: TGCAGCGTCGGACAGTTCAATCAGCCCCAGCATTTT.

The chain has TRBV4-3 and TRBJ2-7; a possible D gene is TRBD1 (5 bases). Trimming cost V 1 base and J 1 base, with 8 bases left between them. Per the germline V gene, CDR1 is LGHNA and CDR2 is YSLEER. This CDR3 is built from 14 residues. CDR3 sequence: CASSQGAGSYEQYF. In DNA, the CDR3 is TGCGCCAGCAGCCAAGGAGCAGGGTCCTACGAGCAGTACTTC.

The rearrangement uses TRBV7-2 and TRBJ2-3, with unresolved D. Trimming cost V 6 bases and J 3 bases, with 10 bases left between them. The CDR3 is made up of 13 amino acids. Per the germline V gene, CDR1 is SGHTA and CDR2 is FQGNSA. The chain's CDR3 is CASSPFVTDTQYF. The CDR3 coding sequence is TGTGCCAGCAGTCCCTTCGTAACAGATACGCAGTATTTT. The complete variable domain, with remaining parts taken from reference TRBV7-2 and TRBJ2-3, reads GAGVSQSPSNKVTEKGKDVELRCDPISGHTALYWYRQSLGQGLEFLIYFQGNSAPDKSGLPSDRFSAERTGGSVSTLTIQRTQQEDSAVYLCASSPFVTDTQYFGPGTRLTVL.